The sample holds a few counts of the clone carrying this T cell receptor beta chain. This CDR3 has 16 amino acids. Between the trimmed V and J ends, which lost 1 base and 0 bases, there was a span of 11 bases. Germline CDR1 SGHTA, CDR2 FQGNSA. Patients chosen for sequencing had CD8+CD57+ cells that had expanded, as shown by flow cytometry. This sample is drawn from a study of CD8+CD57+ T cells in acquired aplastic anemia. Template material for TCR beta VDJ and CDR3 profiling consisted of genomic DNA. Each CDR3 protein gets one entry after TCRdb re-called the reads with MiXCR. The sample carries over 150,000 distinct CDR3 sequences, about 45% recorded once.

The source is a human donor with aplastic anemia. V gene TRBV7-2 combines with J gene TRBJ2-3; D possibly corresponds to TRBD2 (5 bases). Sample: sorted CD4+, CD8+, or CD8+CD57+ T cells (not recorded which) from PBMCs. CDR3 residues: CASSLVGDSSTDTQYF. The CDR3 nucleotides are TGTGCCAGCAGCTTAGTCGGGGATTCTAGCACAGATACGCAGTATTTT.